The T cell receptor (beta chain) described here comes from a study of T cells after yellow fever vaccination. General study findings and limits: Booster sampling recovered most clones from primary vaccination (approximately 97% CD4, approximately 88% CD8).

Each CDR3 protein is one row after TCRdb ran MiXCR on the 5' RACE reads. The sample gives fewer than 85,000 distinct CDR3 sequences, roughly 7.4% of which show up once; 35% to 45% is in the top ten. Regarding this clonotype: The antigen is not known.

CDR1 SGDLS and CDR2 YYNGEE come from the germline V gene. Trimming removed 3 bases at V and 0 bases at J, with 10 bases between. There are 16 residues in the CDR3. The gene calls are TRBV9 and TRBJ1-6; no firm D call. The sequence was collected from a man aged 30-40 years who received the YFV17D yellow fever vaccine. Here the sequenced sample was CD8+ T cells sorted from PBMCs, taken on the day of the yellow fever booster vaccination. The CDR3 coding sequence is TGTGCCAGCAGCGGGACGGAGAGCTCCTATAATTCACCCCTCCACTTT. This sequence encodes CASSGTESSYNSPLHF.